A single T cell receptor beta chain is shown here with its context. V was clipped by 0 bases and J by 0 bases, with 11 bases between them. The CDR3 consists of 16 residues. Germline V gene data show CDR1 as SGHNT and CDR2 as YYREEE (reference sequence). These data belong to a study of blood T cell repertoires in COVID-19. Repertoires were generated with immunoSEQ multiplex PCR, while TCRdb's copy carries only in-frame clones and drops some. Of about 190,000 clones listed, around 80% are singletons. The source material was peripheral blood. The source of this sequence is a woman in her forties or fifties with acute or convalescent COVID-19. The genes are TRBV5-4 and TRBJ2-3; D is perhaps TRBD2 (5 bases). The CDR3: CASSLGGSASTDTQYF. In nucleotides, the CDR3 is TGTGCCAGCAGCTTGGGAGGTAGCGCCAGCACAGATACGCAGTATTTT.